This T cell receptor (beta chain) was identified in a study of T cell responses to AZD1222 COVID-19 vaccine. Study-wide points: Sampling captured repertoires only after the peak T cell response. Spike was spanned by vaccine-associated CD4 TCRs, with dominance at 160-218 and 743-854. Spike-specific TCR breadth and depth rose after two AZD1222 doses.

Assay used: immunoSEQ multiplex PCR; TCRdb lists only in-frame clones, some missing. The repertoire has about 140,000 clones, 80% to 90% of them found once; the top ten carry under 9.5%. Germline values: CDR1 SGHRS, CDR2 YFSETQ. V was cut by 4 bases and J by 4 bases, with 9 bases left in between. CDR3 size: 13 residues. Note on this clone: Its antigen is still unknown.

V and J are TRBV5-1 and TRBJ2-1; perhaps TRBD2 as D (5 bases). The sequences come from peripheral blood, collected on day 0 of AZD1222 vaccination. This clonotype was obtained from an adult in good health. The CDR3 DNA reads TGCGCCAGCAGCCAGCGAGGGTACAATGAGCAGTTCTTC. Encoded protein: CASSQRGYNEQFF.